The T cell receptor beta chain described here comes from a study of shared clonotypes between healthy human individuals (TCRdb year 2020). Concerning the study at large: The cohort comprised a couple of women and a few men aged 18 to 49 years. Per donor, three plates each were used for CD4 naive and CD4 memory, two for CD8 naive, and one for CD8 memory. To estimate repertoire size and how much clonotypes are shared between individuals, the study performed deep sequencing of blood TCR repertoires from about five healthy adults. To increase sequencing depth and limit assay-specific biases, TCR repertoire library preparation and sequencing were carried out by different laboratories using diverse techniques. Per donor, leukapheresis produced somewhere between about 0.94 and 9 billion PBMCs. What the work shows at the level of the full study, not this receptor alone: Higher generation probabilities were observed for clonotypes shared by all four sorted-subset donors than for non-shared clonotypes. The genetic and exposure-history diversity represented was limited by the small number of donors. Incomplete sequencing was indicated by rarefaction of sorted-subset datasets, despite the large sequencing depth. Sampling was restricted to blood, and TCR repertoires in tissues likely differ from the TCR repertoires found in blood. Larger estimated clonotype richness was generally found for naive subsets than for memory subsets. Pairwise subsampling indicated that sequencing depth was expected to affect the degree of clonotype sharing among donors. When several donors were compared, the shared fraction of clonotypes was about 5% for naive CD4, around 4% for naive CD8, 2.3% for memory CD4, and 0.35% to 0.4% for memory CD8.

Using the deep immunoSEQ assay, TCR CDR3 regions were amplified from genomic DNA by multiplex PCR. Extracted genomic DNA from each cell subset was distributed evenly across all wells of several immunoSEQ 96-well plates, and each plate was treated as a replicate. For sorted subsets, approximately 210 ng of genomic DNA, equivalent to some 33,000 T cell genomes, went into each replicate PCR. Purified libraries were quantified with a Qubit 3.0 fluorometer, sized on a Bioanalyzer 2100, and re-quantified with the KAPA Library Quantification kit. A separate single-read 150-cycle Illumina NextSeq 550 flow cell was used to sequence each immunoSEQ 96-well plate. The study's processing was this. Because only junctional sequences without quality scores were contained in the immunoSEQ output, filtering matching that applied to full-length reads could not be performed. To assign V/J genes and CDR3, sequences were annotated against IMGT germline references using PyIR, a Python wrapper for IgBLAST v1.9. Reads with weak V/J assignments (E-value above 1e-6), missing CDR3, stop codons, out-of-frame junctions, or ambiguous translated residues were removed. V3J clonotypes were defined as sequences sharing the same inferred V gene, J gene, and CDR3 amino acid sequence. Percentage overlap between repertoires was calculated by dividing the number of shared unique clonotypes by the size of the smaller repertoire. Three approaches were used to assess repertoire richness: RTK rarefaction, the Chao1 estimator, and Recon v2.1 estimates of unobserved clonotypes. Generation probabilities were computed with OLGA for all TCRbeta clonotypes obtained by the gDNA method from several donors. This is the immuneACCESS table as TCRdb keeps it, with only in-frame sequences that have V and J called. A part of the clones is gone; compared with another copy, unresolved V genes explain less than half, and the rest is unexplained. The DNA was the basis for D and trimming; V, J and clone size are from that table. The sample yields roughly 2,000,000 clones; around 95% were counted once. Around 1.7% of the sample is in the top ten clones.

CD8 naive samples were CD45RO-negative cells positively selected for CCR7, giving a CD45RA+CCR7+ population that excluded TemRA cells. The donors were healthy, HIV-negative adults who had no recently reported acute infections or vaccinations. Only Caucasian adults living in Nashville, Tennessee, USA were represented among the donors. Blood was obtained by leukapheresis, after which PBMCs were separated by Ficoll-Histopaque density gradient centrifugation and cryopreserved in liquid nitrogen vapor phase. Analytical flow cytometry was used to check the purity and quantity of each magnetically sorted T cell population. Each sorted fraction had its genomic DNA isolated and then quantified by UV absorbance on a Nanodrop 2000c. Notes on this clone: Its antigen is still unknown. Per-nucleotide qualities are absent, and no much larger clonotype sits a single base away.

The clonotype was recovered from a man between 18 and 29 years old in good health. Some clones in this sample may be carry-over from other donors' samples. Source material: naive CD8+ T cells from PBMCs. The meaning of the sample's cell subset or site label: CD45RA+CCR7+.

CDR3 sequence: CASSPSTSGRAGTGELFF. The nucleotide sequence reads as follows: TGTGCCAGCAGCCCCTCGACTAGCGGGAGGGCCGGCACCGGGGAGCTGTTTTTT. The chain couples TRBV14 to TRBJ2-2; 14 nucleotides in the junction match TRBD2. The CDR3 goes from the cysteine to the phenylalanine over 18 residues. Of the read, only the CDR3 DNA is kept; its 54 bases are in frame from base 1. Germline trimming: 4 bases from V, 4 bases from J; junction bases outside gene matches: 8. CDR1 and CDR2 are drawn from the germline V gene: SGHDN, FVKESK.